This T cell receptor (beta chain) was recorded in a study of identical twins. This clonotype was recorded at least ten times. TCRdb recomputed calls from the 5' RACE reads with MiXCR, one row per CDR3 protein. The table records 450,000 or so distinct CDR3 sequences, around 18% of them present only once. Per the germline V gene, CDR1 is ENHRY and CDR2 is SYGVKD. The CDR3 consists of 15 residues. The V and J ends lost 4 bases and 9 bases, in that order; junction bases with no gene match: 7. V is TRBV10-3 and J is TRBJ2-1; 12 nucleotides line up with TRBD2. The sequenced sample consisted of naive T cells sorted from blood. The source is a man aged 45-65 years in good health. The DNA for the CDR3 is TGTGCCATCAGTGCCTGGCCTAGCGGGGGGGCTGAGCAGTTCTTC. This encodes CAISAWPSGGAEQFF.